The clone carrying this TCR beta chain appeared a few times. V lost 3 bases to trimming and J lost 7 bases; unmatched junction nucleotides: 10. This CDR3 has 16 residues. The germline V gene has CDR1 SGDLS and CDR2 YYNGEE. Original methodology: Using reference gene primer amplification, nucleated cell counts were estimated. Profiled with immunoSEQ multiplex PCR; TCRdb holds only in-frame clones, not every one. The V and J calls and clone size were taken over from that table, and D and trimming were inferred from the DNA. In the table there are about 82,000 clones, about 86% of which are singletons. The data derive from a study of blood T cell repertoires in COVID-19. Across the whole study: Sites in the United States, Italy and Spain provided acute and convalescent COVID-19 samples. PBMCs, B-cell-depleted T cells, or T cells were the source of the cDNA or gDNA that made up the material.

This receptor was taken from a man at least 80 years old with acute or convalescent COVID-19. The sample taken for sequencing was peripheral blood. The chain has TRBV9 and TRBJ2-7; TRBD2 matches at 13 bases. CDR3 DNA: TGTGCCAGCAGCGCGCCTGGGACTAGCGGGAAATGTGAGCAGTACTTC. Its protein is CASSAPGTSGKCEQYF.